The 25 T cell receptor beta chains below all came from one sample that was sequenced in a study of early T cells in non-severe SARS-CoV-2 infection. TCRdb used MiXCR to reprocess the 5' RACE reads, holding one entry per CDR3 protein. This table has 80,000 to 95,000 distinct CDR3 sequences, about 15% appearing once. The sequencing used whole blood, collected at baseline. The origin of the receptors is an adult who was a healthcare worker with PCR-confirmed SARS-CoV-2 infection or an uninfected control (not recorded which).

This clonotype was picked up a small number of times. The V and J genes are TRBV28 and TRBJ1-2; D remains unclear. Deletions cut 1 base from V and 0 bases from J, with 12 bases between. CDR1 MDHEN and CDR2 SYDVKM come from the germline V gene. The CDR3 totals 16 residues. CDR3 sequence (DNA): TGTGCCAGCAGTTTATCCCCTGACGGGACTAACTATGGCTACACCTTC. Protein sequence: CASSLSPDGTNYGYTF.

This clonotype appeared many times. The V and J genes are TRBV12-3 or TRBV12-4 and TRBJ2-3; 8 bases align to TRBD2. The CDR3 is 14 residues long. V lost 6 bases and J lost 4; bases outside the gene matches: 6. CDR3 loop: CASSPAGVADTQYF. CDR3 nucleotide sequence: TGTGCCAGCAGCCCAGCGGGAGTGGCAGATACGCAGTATTTT.

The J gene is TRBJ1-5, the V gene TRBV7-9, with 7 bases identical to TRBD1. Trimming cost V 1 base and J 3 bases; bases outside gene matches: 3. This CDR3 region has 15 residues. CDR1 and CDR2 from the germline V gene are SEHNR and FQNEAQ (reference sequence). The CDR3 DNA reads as TGTGCCAGCAGCTTAGGGGACAGAGACAATCAGCCCCAGCATTTT. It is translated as CASSLGDRDNQPQHF.

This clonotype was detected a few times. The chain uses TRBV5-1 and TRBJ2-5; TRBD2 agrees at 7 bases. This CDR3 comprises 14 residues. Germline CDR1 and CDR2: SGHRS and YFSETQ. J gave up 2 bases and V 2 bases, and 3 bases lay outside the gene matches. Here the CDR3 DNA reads TGCGCCAGCAGCTTCGGACTAGATCAAGAGACCCAGTACTTC. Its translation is CASSFGLDQETQYF.

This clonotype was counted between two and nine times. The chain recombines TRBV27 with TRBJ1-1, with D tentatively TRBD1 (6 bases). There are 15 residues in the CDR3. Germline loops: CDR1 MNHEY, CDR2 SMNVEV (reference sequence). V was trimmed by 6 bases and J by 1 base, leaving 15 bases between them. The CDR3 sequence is CASSLIQGSNTEAFF. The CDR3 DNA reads TGTGCCAGCAGCCTAATACAGGGCTCGAACACTGAAGCTTTCTTT.

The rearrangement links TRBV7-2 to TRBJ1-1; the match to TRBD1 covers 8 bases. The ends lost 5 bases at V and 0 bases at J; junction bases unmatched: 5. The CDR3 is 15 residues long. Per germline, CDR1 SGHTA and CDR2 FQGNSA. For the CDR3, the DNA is TGTGCCAGCAGCATGGACAGGGCCTTGAACACTGAAGCTTTCTTT. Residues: CASSMDRALNTEAFF.

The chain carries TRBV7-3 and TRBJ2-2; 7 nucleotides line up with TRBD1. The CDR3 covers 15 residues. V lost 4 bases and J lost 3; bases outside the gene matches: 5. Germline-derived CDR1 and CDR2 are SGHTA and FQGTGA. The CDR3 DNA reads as TGTGCCAGCAGCTCTGGACAGGCGGACACCGGGGAGCTGTTTTTT. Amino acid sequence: CASSSGQADTGELFF. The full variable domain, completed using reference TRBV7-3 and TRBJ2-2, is GAGVSQTPSNKVTEKGKYVELRCDPISGHTALYWYRQSLGQGPEFLIYFQGTGAADDSGLPNDRFFAVRPEGSVSTLKIQRTERGDSAVYLCASSSGQADTGELFFGEGSRLTVL.

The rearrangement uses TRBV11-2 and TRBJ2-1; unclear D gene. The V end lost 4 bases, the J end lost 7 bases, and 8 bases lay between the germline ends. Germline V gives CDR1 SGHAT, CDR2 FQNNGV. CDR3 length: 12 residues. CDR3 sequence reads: CASSSLGNEQFF. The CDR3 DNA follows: TGTGCCAGCAGCTCCCTAGGTAATGAGCAGTTCTTC.

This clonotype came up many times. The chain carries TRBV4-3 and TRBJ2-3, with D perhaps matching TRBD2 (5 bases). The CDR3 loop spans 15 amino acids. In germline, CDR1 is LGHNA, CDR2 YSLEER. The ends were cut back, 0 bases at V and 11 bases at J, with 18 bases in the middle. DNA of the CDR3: TGCGCCAGCAGCCAAGAGCGGGCCCTCCCAGTGGTGCAGTATTTT. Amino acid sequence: CASSQERALPVVQYF.

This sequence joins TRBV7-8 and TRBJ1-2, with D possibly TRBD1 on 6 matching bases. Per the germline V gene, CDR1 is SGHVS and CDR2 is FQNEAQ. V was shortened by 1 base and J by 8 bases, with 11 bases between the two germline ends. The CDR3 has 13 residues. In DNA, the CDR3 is TGTGCCAGCAGCTTAGGGGGGGCTGGCGGCTACACCTTC. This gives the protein CASSLGGAGGYTF. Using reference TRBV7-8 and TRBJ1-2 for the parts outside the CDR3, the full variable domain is GAGVSQSPRYKVAKRGQDVALRCDPISGHVSLFWYQQALGQGPEFLTYFQNEAQLDKSGLPSDRFFAERPEGSVSTLKIQRTQQEDSAVYLCASSLGGAGGYTFGSGTRLTVV.

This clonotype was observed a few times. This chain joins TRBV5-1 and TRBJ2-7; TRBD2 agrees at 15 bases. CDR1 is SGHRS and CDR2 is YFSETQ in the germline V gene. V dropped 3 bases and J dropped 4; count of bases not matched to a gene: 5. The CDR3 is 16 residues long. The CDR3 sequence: CASSSGLAGGSYEQYF. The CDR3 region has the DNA TGCGCCAGCAGCTCTGGACTAGCGGGAGGGTCTTACGAGCAGTACTTC.

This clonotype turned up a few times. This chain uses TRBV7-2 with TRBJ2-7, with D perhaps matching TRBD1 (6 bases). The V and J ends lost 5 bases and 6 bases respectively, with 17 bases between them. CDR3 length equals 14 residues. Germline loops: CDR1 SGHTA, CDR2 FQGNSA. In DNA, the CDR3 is TGTGCCAGCAGCGCAGAGCCAGGGGAGCGCGAGCAGTACTTC. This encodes CASSAEPGEREQYF.

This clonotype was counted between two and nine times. The CDR3 bases are TGTGCCAGCAGTGGGGACAGAAAAGAGACCCAGTACTTC. It is translated as CASSGDRKETQYF. This chain links TRBV12-3 or TRBV12-4 with TRBJ2-5; 7 bases align to TRBD1. The ends lost 5 bases at V and 3 bases at J; junction bases unmatched: 3. The CDR3 contains 13 residues.

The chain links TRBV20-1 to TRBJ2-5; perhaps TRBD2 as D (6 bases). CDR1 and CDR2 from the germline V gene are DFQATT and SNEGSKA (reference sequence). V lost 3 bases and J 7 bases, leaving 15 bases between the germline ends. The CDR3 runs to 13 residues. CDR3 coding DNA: TGCAGTGCTAGTAGGAGGGGAGTTGGGACCCAGTACTTC. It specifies CSASRRGVGTQYF.

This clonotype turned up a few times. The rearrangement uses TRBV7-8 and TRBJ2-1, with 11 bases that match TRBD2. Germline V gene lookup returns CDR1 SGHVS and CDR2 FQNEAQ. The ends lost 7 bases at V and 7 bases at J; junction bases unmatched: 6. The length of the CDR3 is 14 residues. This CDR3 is CASTLAGVDNEQFF. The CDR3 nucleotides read TGTGCCAGCACACTAGCGGGAGTAGATAATGAGCAGTTCTTC.

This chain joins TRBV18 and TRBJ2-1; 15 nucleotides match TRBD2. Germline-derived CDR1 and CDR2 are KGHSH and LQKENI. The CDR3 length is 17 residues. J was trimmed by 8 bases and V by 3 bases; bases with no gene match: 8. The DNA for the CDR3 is TGTGCCAGCTCACCGATATGGACTAGCGGGAGGGTTGATGAGCAGTTCTTC. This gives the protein CASSPIWTSGRVDEQFF.

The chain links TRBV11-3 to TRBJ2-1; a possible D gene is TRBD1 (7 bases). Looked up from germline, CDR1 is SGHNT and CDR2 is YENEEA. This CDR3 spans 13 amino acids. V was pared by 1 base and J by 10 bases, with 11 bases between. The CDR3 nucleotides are TGTGCCAGCAGCTTAGGGGAGGACAGGGAGCAGTTCTTC. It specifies CASSLGEDREQFF. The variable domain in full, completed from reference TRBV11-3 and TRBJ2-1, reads EAGVVQSPRYKIIEKKQPVAFWCNPISGHNTLYWYLQNLGQGPELLIRYENEEAVDDSQLPKDRFSAERLKGVDSTLKIQPAELGDSAVYLCASSLGEDREQFFGPGTRLTVL.

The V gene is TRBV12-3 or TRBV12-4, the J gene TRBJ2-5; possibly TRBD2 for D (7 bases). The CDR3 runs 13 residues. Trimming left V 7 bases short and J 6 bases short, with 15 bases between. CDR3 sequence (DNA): TGTGCCAGCAACTCGGGGGGCGGGAAGACCCAGTACTTC. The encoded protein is CASNSGGGKTQYF.

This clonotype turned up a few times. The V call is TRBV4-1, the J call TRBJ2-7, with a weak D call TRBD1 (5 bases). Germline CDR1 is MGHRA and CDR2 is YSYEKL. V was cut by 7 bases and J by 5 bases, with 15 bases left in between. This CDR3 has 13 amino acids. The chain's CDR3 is CASTKGQGHEQYF. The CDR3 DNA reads TGCGCCAGCACCAAAGGCCAGGGCCACGAGCAGTACTTC.

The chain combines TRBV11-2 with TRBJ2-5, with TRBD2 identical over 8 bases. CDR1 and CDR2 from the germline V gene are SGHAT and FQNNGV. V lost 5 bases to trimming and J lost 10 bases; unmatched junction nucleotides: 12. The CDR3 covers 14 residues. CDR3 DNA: TGTGCCAGCAGCCTCCCTCCAGCGGGAGAGGTCCAGTACTTC. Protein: CASSLPPAGEVQYF.

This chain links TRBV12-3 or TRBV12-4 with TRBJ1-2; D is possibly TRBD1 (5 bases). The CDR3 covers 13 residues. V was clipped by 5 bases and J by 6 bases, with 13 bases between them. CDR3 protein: CASSIRGYHGYTF. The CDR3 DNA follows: TGTGCCAGCAGTATAAGGGGCTACCATGGCTACACCTTC.

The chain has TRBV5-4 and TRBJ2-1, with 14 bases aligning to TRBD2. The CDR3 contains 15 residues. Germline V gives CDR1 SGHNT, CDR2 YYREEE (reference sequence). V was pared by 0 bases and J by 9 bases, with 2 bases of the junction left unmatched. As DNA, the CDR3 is TGTGCCAGCAGCTTGGGACTAGCGGGAGGGGTTGAGCAGTTCTTC. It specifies CASSLGLAGGVEQFF.

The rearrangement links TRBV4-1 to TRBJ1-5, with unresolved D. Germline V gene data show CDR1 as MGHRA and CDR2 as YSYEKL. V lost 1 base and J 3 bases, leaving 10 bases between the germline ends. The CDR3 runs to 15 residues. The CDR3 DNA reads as TGCGCCAGCAGCCAAGTGGAAGGACTCAATCAGCCCCAGCATTTT. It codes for CASSQVEGLNQPQHF.

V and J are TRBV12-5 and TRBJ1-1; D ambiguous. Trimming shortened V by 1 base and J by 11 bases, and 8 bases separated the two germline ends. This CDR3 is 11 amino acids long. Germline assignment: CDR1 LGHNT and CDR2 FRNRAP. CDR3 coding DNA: TGTGCTAGTGGTTTGGGGCTCCGGGCTTTCTTT. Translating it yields CASGLGLRAFF.

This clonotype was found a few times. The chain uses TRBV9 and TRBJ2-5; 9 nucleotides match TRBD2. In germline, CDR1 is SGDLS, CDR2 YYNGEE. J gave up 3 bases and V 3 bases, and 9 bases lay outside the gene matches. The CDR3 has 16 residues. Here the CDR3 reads CASSGSVASGKETQYF. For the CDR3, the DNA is TGTGCCAGCAGCGGAAGTGTGGCTAGCGGGAAAGAGACCCAGTACTTC.